These 29 T cell receptor beta chains originate from one sample sequenced in a study of PD-1 blockade in classical Hodgkin lymphoma. Using immunoSEQ multiplex PCR, the repertoire was profiled, and TCRdb retains in-frame clones only, with some absent. The data contain about 150,000 clones, 78% of them seen just once; the ten biggest clones take up about 9.2%. Every patient was affected by relapse after autologous stem cell transplantation, while exposure to brentuximab vedotin was not uniform. Sequenced here: peripheral blood mononuclear cells (PBMCs), sampled before the second cycle of nivolumab. The receptors derive from a human donor with classical Hodgkin lymphoma.

This chain joins TRBV9 and TRBJ2-3; D gene ambiguous. V shed 4 bases and J shed 4 bases, with 19 bases lying between them. The CDR3 is 16 amino acids. CDR1 SGDLS and CDR2 YYNGEE come from the germline V gene. The CDR3 nucleotides are TGTGCCAGCAGCTTCCAGGATGGGGTCCATCCAGATACGCAGTATTTT. Translation: CASSFQDGVHPDTQYF.

The chain joins TRBV7-9 to TRBJ2-2; D call uncertain. Germline V gene lookup returns CDR1 SEHNR and CDR2 FQNEAQ (reference sequence). The V end was cut by 7 bases, the J end by 8 bases, with 14 bases between. The CDR3 is made up of 13 amino acids. In DNA, the CDR3 is TGTGCCAGCACCCCTGGCATTGTTGGGGAGCTGTTTTTT. As protein: CASTPGIVGELFF.

J is TRBJ1-5 and V is TRBV2; 8 nucleotides line up with TRBD1. CDR1 SNHLY and CDR2 FYNNEI come from the germline V gene. This CDR3 contains 15 residues. Unmatched junction bases numbered 6, after V lost 4 bases and J lost 4 bases. The CDR3 region is CASSASTGANQPQHF. The CDR3 DNA follows: TGTGCCAGCAGTGCATCGACAGGGGCGAATCAGCCCCAGCATTTT.

This chain joins TRBV5-4 and TRBJ1-4, with D possibly matching TRBD1 (6 bases). Looked up from germline, CDR1 is SGHNT and CDR2 is YYREEE (reference sequence). The CDR3 consists of 14 residues. V lost 5 bases and J lost 5, with 13 bases in between. The CDR3 here is CASSLQGGNEKLFF. The CDR3 DNA sequence: TGTGCCAGCAGTCTACAGGGAGGGAATGAAAAACTGTTTTTT.

The genes are TRBV2 and TRBJ1-2; 7 nucleotides line up with TRBD1. This CDR3 is 14 amino acids long. Germline V gene lookup returns CDR1 SNHLY and CDR2 FYNNEI. The ends lost 4 bases at V and 2 bases at J; junction bases unmatched: 4. CDR3 amino acids: CASSGDRGNYGYTF. Written as DNA, the CDR3 is TGTGCCAGCAGTGGGGACAGAGGCAACTATGGCTACACCTTC.

This chain links TRBV30 with TRBJ1-5, with D possibly being TRBD1 (5 bases). Per germline, CDR1 GTSNPN and CDR2 SVGIG (reference sequence). Trimming shortened V by 4 bases and J by 5 bases, and 18 bases separated the two germline ends. The CDR3 contains 15 residues. Written as DNA, the CDR3 is TGTGCCTGGATAAGGGGACGGAAGAATCATCAGCCCCAGCATTTT. It yields the protein CAWIRGRKNHQPQHF.

The V and J genes are TRBV29-1 and TRBJ2-5, with D possibly being TRBD1 (6 bases). The CDR3 covers 12 residues. Germline CDR1 and CDR2: SQVTM and ANQGSEA. Deletions cut 6 bases from V and 7 bases from J, with 15 bases between. In DNA form, the CDR3 reads TGCAGCGTCGCCGGGACAAGGGGGACCCAGTACTTC. Amino acids: CSVAGTRGTQYF. Full variable domain (outside the CDR3, taken from reference TRBV29-1 and TRBJ2-5): SAVISQKPSRDICQRGTSLTIQCQVDSQVTMMFWYRQQPGQSLTLIATANQGSEATYESGFVIDKFPISRPNLTFSTLTVSNMSPEDSSIYLCSVAGTRGTQYFGPGTRLLVL.

The chain recombines TRBV7-2 with TRBJ1-1, with D possibly matching TRBD1 (5 bases). Germline V CDR1 and CDR2: SGHTA, FQGNSA. The CDR3 length is 15 residues. V lost 0 bases, J lost 5 bases, and 13 bases lay in between. In DNA form, the CDR3 reads TGTGCCAGCAGCTTAGCCCCAGGGCGAGGGACTGAAGCTTTCTTT. It codes for CASSLAPGRGTEAFF.

The sample holds a few counts of this clone. This chain links TRBV28 with TRBJ2-1, with D maybe TRBD1 (6 bases). Germline V gives CDR1 MDHEN, CDR2 SYDVKM. Trimming stripped 5 bases from V and 12 bases from J, with 20 bases between. The CDR3 has 14 amino acids. CDR3 amino acids: CASSTPHRVRGQFF. The DNA for the CDR3 is TGTGCCAGCAGTACACCACACAGGGTTAGGGGGCAGTTCTTC.

In DNA form, the CDR3 reads TGTGCCAGCAGCCGCCGGGTCAGACGAGACTCACCCCTCCACTTT. This gives the protein CASSRRVRRDSPLHF. The chain has TRBV6-5 and TRBJ1-6; no clear D. From germline, CDR1 is MNHEY and CDR2 SVGAGI. Trimming cost V 6 bases and J 10 bases, with 19 bases left between them. This CDR3 has 15 amino acids.

This clone was seen repeatedly, ten times or more. V gene TRBV10-3 combines with J gene TRBJ1-3; D perhaps matches TRBD1 (6 bases). CDR3 size: 13 residues. Trimming stripped 3 bases from V and 5 bases from J, with 8 bases between. Germline values: CDR1 ENHRY, CDR2 SYGVKD. In DNA form, the CDR3 reads TGTGCCATCAGTGACAGGGGAAGAAACACCATATATTTT. Amino acids: CAISDRGRNTIYF.

V is TRBV7-2 and J is TRBJ2-7, with D uncertain. The germline CDR1 and CDR2 sequences are SGHTA and FQGNSA. Trimming shortened V by 3 bases and J by 0 bases, and 6 bases separated the two germline ends. This CDR3 is built from 13 residues. CDR3 amino acids: CASSFYNSYEQYF. CDR3 coding DNA: TGTGCCAGCAGCTTTTACAACTCCTACGAGCAGTACTTC.

This chain joins TRBV5-1 and TRBJ1-2; a weak D match, TRBD1 (6 bases). Trimming left V 4 bases short and J 8 bases short, with 15 bases between. CDR1 SGHRS and CDR2 YFSETQ come from the germline V gene. This CDR3 is 13 amino acids long. The CDR3 region is CASSLDYREGYTF. As DNA, the CDR3 is TGCGCCAGCAGCCTAGATTACAGGGAAGGCTACACCTTC.

The chain is built from TRBV25-1 and TRBJ2-7; 8 nucleotides match TRBD1. CDR3 length: 15 residues. Germline assignment: CDR1 MGHDK and CDR2 SYGVNS. Germline trimming cut 3 bases from V and 2 bases from J; bases unmatched to any gene: 6. This chain's CDR3 is CASSDPGQATYEQYF. CDR3 sequence (DNA): TGTGCCAGCAGTGACCCGGGACAGGCAACCTACGAGCAGTACTTC.

CDR3 coding DNA: TGTGCCAGTAGTCTCGACACCGGGACTAGCGGGAGCACAGATACGCAGTATTTT. It codes for CASSLDTGTSGSTDTQYF. V is TRBV19 and J is TRBJ2-3; 12 nucleotides agree with TRBD2. Germline-derived CDR1 and CDR2 are LNHDA and SQIVND (reference sequence). J lost 0 bases, V lost 5 bases, and 9 bases had no gene match. This CDR3 has 18 residues. Looking up the rest from reference TRBV19 and TRBJ2-3 gives the full variable domain: DGGITQSPKYLFRKEGQNVTLSCEQNLNHDAMYWYRQDPGQGLRLIYYSQIVNDFQKGDIAEGYSVSREKKESFPLTVTSAQKNPTAFYLCASSLDTGTSGSTDTQYFGPGTRLTVL.

The rearrangement uses TRBV6-5 and TRBJ2-7; 16 bases line up with TRBD2. This CDR3 spans 15 amino acids. Germline lookup yields CDR1 MNHEY and CDR2 SVGAGI. V trimming: 6 bases; J trimming: 4 bases; junction bases outside the gene matches: 3. CDR3 DNA sequence: TGTGCCAGCAGAGAGGGACTAGCGGGAGGGTACGAGCAGTACTTC. Protein product: CASREGLAGGYEQYF.

J is TRBJ2-5 and V is TRBV4-3, with TRBD2 matching 10 bases. The end of the DNA fits TRBJ2-7 better, so the J call may be wrong. Germline CDR1 LGHNA, CDR2 YSLEER. The CDR3 totals 19 residues. CDR3: CASSQENSRPSGRQHEQYF. CDR3 in DNA: TGCGCCAGCAGCCAAGAAAACTCCAGACCTAGCGGGAGACAGCACGAGCAGTACTTC.

The J gene is TRBJ2-1, the V gene TRBV4-3, with 8 nucleotides matching TRBD1. The CDR3 sequence is 18 residues long. After removal of 1 base from V and 2 bases from J, the junction contained 10 bases not matched to a gene. The germline V gene encodes CDR1 LGHNA and CDR2 YSLEER. The CDR3 spells CASSQGSSGGTTYNEQFF. The CDR3 coding sequence is TGCGCCAGCAGCCAAGGTAGCTCAGGGGGCACAACCTACAATGAGCAGTTCTTC.

The chain combines TRBV25-1 with TRBJ1-2; D gene ambiguous. The CDR3 consists of 13 residues. V lost 4 bases to trimming and J lost 2 bases, with 8 bases between them. CDR1 is MGHDK and CDR2 is SYGVNS in the germline V gene. CDR3 coding DNA: TGTGCCAGCAGTGTTTGGACCAACTATGGCTACACCTTC. Translating it yields CASSVWTNYGYTF.

Comment on this clone: One junction end disagrees with the germline gene, perhaps due to a read error. This chain joins TRBV6-1 and TRBJ2-1; 14 positions agree with TRBD2. This CDR3 has 17 residues. Germline CDR1 is MNHNS and CDR2 is SASEGT. In DNA form, the CDR3 reads TGTGCCAACAGTGTTACGGGGACTAGCGGGGGACGAAATGAGCAGTTCTTC. Its protein product is CANSVTGTSGGRNEQFF.

CDR3 DNA sequence: TGTGCCAGCAGTTATCGGCCTCCTGGCTACGAGCAGTACTTC. This sequence encodes CASSYRPPGYEQYF. This chain connects TRBV28 to TRBJ2-7; D not certain. The germline gives CDR1 MDHEN, CDR2 SYDVKM. The V gene lost 4 bases and the J gene lost 3 bases, with 13 bases spanning the gap. The CDR3 has 14 residues.

Details on this clone: It may be a read error: a sequence one base away is much more abundant. The chain has TRBV19 and TRBJ1-2; D gene uncertain. Germline CDR1 reads LNHDA; CDR2 reads SQIVND (reference sequence). The germline V and J ends were trimmed by 3 bases and 4 bases, with 9 bases remaining between them. The CDR3 spans 13 residues. The CDR3 DNA is TGTGCCAGTAGTATTGGGCAGGTCTATGGCTACACCTTC. It translates to CASSIGQVYGYTF.

The chain couples TRBV7-9 to TRBJ2-7, with 7 bases fitting TRBD2. With 11 bases clipped from V and 0 bases from J, the junction kept 10 bases outside the gene matches. CDR3 length: 14 residues. The germline V gene has CDR1 SEHNR and CDR2 FQNEAQ (reference sequence). The CDR3 bases are TGTGCCTTCGAGCGGGGTGGTGACTCCTACGAGCAGTACTTC. As protein: CAFERGGDSYEQYF.

The chain uses TRBV7-2 and TRBJ1-2; weak D call: TRBD1 (5 bases). Trimming cost V 1 base and J 7 bases, with 13 bases left between them. This CDR3 spans 14 amino acids. The germline gives CDR1 SGHTA, CDR2 FQGNSA. The DNA of the CDR3 is TGTGCCAGCAGCTTAGTGAGGGAAAGGGGTGGCTACACCTTC. Protein sequence: CASSLVRERGGYTF.

V gene TRBV6-5 combines with J gene TRBJ2-1, with 7 bases matching TRBD1. The germline V gene encodes CDR1 MNHEY and CDR2 SVGAGI. V was clipped by 4 bases and J by 6 bases; unmatched bases: 12. The CDR3 is made up of 16 amino acids. The DNA of the CDR3 is TGTGCCAGCAGTTCGCTGGACAGGCCCGGGCGCAATGAGCAGTTCTTC. Its protein is CASSSLDRPGRNEQFF.

The chain carries TRBV2 and TRBJ2-5, with D possibly being TRBD2 (7 bases). The CDR3 has 15 amino acids. The V end lost 2 bases, the J end lost 5 bases, and 15 bases lay between the germline ends. CDR1 is SNHLY and CDR2 is FYNNEI in the germline V gene. The DNA for the CDR3 is TGTGCCAGCAGTGAAAATTGGGGCGGGGGCGAGACCCAGTACTTC. It yields the protein CASSENWGGGETQYF. Full variable domain (outside the CDR3, taken from reference TRBV2 and TRBJ2-5): EPEVTQTPSHQVTQMGQEVILRCVPISNHLYFYWYRQILGQKVEFLVSFYNNEISEKSEIFDDQFSVERPDGSNFTLKIRSTKLEDSAMYFCASSENWGGGETQYFGPGTRLLVL.

This clone was seen only once. The V call is TRBV6-1, the J call TRBJ2-7; tentatively, D is TRBD1 (6 bases). Trimming cost V 2 bases and J 6 bases, with 14 bases left between them. The CDR3 extends over 14 amino acids. Germline CDR1 and CDR2: MNHNS and SASEGT. CDR3: CASSEYPGRGEQYF. The CDR3 DNA is TGTGCCAGCAGTGAATACCCGGGCAGGGGCGAGCAGTACTTC.

The gene calls are TRBV27 and TRBJ1-3, with 9 bases identical to TRBD1. The CDR3 totals 17 residues. The germline CDR1 and CDR2 sequences are MNHEY and SMNVEV (reference sequence). The V gene end was trimmed by 3 bases and the J gene end by 2 bases; junction bases not matched to a gene: 8. CDR3 sequence (DNA): TGTGCCAGCAGTTTGGTCCGGACAGGGGCTACTGGAAACACCATATATTTT. It is translated as CASSLVRTGATGNTIYF.

The rearrangement joins TRBV19 to TRBJ2-5; 8 bases fit TRBD1. The CDR3 has 15 residues. Trimming removed 3 bases from V and 4 bases from J; junction bases left unmatched: 7. CDR1 and CDR2 from the germline V gene are LNHDA and SQIVND (reference sequence). The CDR3 nucleotides are TGTGCCAGTAGTATGCGACAGGGGACTTTAGAGACCCAGTACTTC. As protein: CASSMRQGTLETQYF.